This T cell receptor (beta chain) was found in a study of low-dose radiotherapy and immunotherapy resistance in tumors. Study context: Treatment of Cohort 1 consisted of 0.5 Gy per fraction every 2 weeks, adding up to 6.5 Gy. Cyclophosphamide was given intravenously at 200 mg/m2 every two weeks, and each dose came one day before radiation and immunotherapy. A dose of 300 mg of oral aspirin was taken by patients daily for four cycles from cycle 1 day 1.

Time point in this sample: before trial treatment. Those who qualified had advanced solid tumors (lacking tumor-infiltrating lymphocytes). cDNA synthesis used a TRAV/TRBV-specific primer set for both chains. Both a constant-region primer and a V-primer adapter served to amplify TCRs across roughly 20 PCR cycles. MiXCR, run by TCRdb on the reads, gives a single entry per CDR3 protein. This table holds tens of thousands of distinct CDR3 sequences, around 32% found once. Only one count was recorded for this clonotype. CDR3 size: 12 residues. Germline V gene lookup returns CDR1 SGHNT and CDR2 YENEEA. V lost 5 bases to trimming and J lost 13 bases; unmatched junction nucleotides: 7.

V usage is TRBV11-3 and J usage is TRBJ2-1, with TRBD2 matching over 8 bases. The source is a female donor with ovarian cancer. The sample in question was PBMCs, obtained before treatment. CDR3 DNA sequence: TGTGCCAGCAGCGTTGGACTAGCTAATCAGTTCTTC. Translation gives CASSVGLANQFF. Filled out from reference TRBV11-3 and TRBJ2-1, the complete variable domain reads EAGVVQSPRYKIIEKKQPVAFWCNPISGHNTLYWYLQNLGQGPELLIRYENEEAVDDSQLPKDRFSAERLKGVDSTLKIQPAELGDSAVYLCASSVGLANQFFGPGTRLTVL.